The sample holds a few counts of the clone carrying this T cell receptor beta chain. Its antigen is unknown. Of the isolated RNA, all was reverse transcribed, and so the sequenced material was expressed TCRB transcripts. Repertoires were generated with immunoSEQ multiplex PCR, while TCRdb's copy carries only in-frame clones and drops some. The data show roughly 140,000 clones, 11% seen once. This sample was taken from a study of beta chain features in type 1 diabetes. The CDR3 runs to 16 residues. V trimming: 5 bases; J trimming: 3 bases; junction bases outside the gene matches: 10. Germline CDR1 SEHNR, CDR2 FQNEAQ (reference sequence). Study-level points and caveats: Naive, central memory and Treg TCRB repertoires appeared more alike in patients than in healthy donors. Insertion counts at VDJ junctions were lower in type 1 diabetes patients, who also showed more deletions there.

It was one heparinised blood draw, averaging roughly 100 mL, that each donor gave. Sequencing used central memory CD4+ T cells from blood. V is TRBV7-9 and J is TRBJ2-1, with TRBD1 matching 7 bases. This clonotype originated in a man aged 18-30 years in good health. The DNA for the CDR3 is TGTGCCAGCAGCCCCCGAGACAGGGACGACTACAATGAGCAGTTCTTC. It translates to CASSPRDRDDYNEQFF. Full variable domain (outside the CDR3, taken from reference TRBV7-9 and TRBJ2-1): DTGVSQNPRHKITKRGQNVTFRCDPISEHNRLYWYRQTLGQGPEFLTYFQNEAQLEKSRLLSDRFSAERPKGSFSTLEIQRTEQGDSAMYLCASSPRDRDDYNEQFFGPGTRLTVL.